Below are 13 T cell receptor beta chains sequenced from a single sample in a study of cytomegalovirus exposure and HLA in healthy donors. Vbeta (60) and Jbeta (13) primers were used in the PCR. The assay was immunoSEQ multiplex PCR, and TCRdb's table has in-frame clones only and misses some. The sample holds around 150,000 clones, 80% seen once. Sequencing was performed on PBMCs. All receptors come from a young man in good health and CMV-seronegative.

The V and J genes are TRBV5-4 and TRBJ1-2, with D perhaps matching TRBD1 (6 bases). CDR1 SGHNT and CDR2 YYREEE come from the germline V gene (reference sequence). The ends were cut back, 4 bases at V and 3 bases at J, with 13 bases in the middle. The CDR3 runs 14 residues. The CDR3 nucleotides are TGTGCCAGCAGCGAACAGGGTGTAGACTATGGCTACACCTTC. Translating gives CASSEQGVDYGYTF. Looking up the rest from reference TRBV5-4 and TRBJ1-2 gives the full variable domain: ETGVTQSPTHLIKTRGQQVTLRCSSQSGHNTVSWYQQALGQGPQFIFQYYREEENGRGNFPPRFSGLQFPNYSSELNVNALELDDSALYLCASSEQGVDYGYTFGSGTRLTVV.

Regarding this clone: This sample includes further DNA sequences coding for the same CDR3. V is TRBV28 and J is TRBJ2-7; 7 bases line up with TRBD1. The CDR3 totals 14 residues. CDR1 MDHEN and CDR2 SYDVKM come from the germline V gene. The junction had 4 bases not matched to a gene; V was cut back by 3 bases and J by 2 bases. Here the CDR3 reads CASSLAGGPYEQYF. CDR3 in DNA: TGTGCCAGCAGTTTGGCAGGGGGACCCTACGAGCAGTACTTC.

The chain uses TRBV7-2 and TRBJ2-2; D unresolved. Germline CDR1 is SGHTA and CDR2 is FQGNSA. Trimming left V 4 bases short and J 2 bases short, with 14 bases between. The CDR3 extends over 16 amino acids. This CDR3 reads CASSSNRDLNTGELFF. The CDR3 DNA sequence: TGTGCCAGCAGCTCCAACAGAGACCTAAACACCGGGGAGCTGTTTTTT.

This chain's CDR3 is CASSPKGAAGVFGYTF. The CDR3 DNA reads TGTGCCAGCTCACCAAAAGGGGCTGCAGGGGTGTTTGGCTACACCTTC. V usage is TRBV18 and J usage is TRBJ1-2; D perhaps matches TRBD1 (6 bases). This CDR3 comprises 16 residues. The germline gives CDR1 KGHSH, CDR2 LQKENI. V lost 2 bases to trimming and J lost 7 bases, with 20 bases between them.

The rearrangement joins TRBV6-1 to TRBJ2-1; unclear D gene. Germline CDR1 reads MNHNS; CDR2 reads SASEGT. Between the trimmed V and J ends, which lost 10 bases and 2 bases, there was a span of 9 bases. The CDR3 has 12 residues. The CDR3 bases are TGTGCCACAACAGAAGCCTACAATGAGCAGTTCTTC. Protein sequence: CATTEAYNEQFF.

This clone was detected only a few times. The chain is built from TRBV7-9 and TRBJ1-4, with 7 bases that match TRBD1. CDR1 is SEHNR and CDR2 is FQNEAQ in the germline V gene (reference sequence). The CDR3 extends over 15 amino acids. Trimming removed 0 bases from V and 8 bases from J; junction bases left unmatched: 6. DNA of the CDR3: TGTGCCAGCAGCTTAGCAGAGGGGGCGAAAGAAAAACTGTTTTTT. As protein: CASSLAEGAKEKLFF.

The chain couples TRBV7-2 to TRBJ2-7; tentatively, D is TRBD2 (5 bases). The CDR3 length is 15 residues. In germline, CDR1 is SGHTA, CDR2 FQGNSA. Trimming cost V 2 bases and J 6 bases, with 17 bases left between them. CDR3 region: CASSLSTWLAGEQYF. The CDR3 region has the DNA TGTGCCAGCAGCTTAAGCACTTGGCTAGCCGGCGAGCAGTACTTC. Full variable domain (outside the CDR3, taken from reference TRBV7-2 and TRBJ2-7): GAGVSQSPSNKVTEKGKDVELRCDPISGHTALYWYRQSLGQGLEFLIYFQGNSAPDKSGLPSDRFSAERTGGSVSTLTIQRTQQEDSAVYLCASSLSTWLAGEQYFGPGTRLTVT.

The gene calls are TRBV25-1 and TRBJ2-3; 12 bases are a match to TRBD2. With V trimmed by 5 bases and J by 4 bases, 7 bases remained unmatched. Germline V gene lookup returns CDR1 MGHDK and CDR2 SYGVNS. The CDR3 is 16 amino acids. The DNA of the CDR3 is TGTGCCAGCAGTCCCTGGACTAGCGGGACCGCAGATACGCAGTATTTT. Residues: CASSPWTSGTADTQYF.

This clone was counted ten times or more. Here the CDR3 reads CASSASLGRYEQYF. The CDR3 bases are TGTGCCAGCAGCGCGTCCCTGGGCCGATACGAGCAGTACTTC. This chain links TRBV7-2 with TRBJ2-7; D gene ambiguous. The V and J ends lost 5 bases and 4 bases respectively, with 15 bases between them. The germline V gene has CDR1 SGHTA and CDR2 FQGNSA. The CDR3 loop spans 14 amino acids.

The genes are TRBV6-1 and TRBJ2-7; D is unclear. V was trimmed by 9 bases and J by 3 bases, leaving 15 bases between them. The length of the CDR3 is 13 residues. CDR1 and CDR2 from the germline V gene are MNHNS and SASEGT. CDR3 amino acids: CARGRGCLYEQYF. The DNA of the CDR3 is TGTGCCAGGGGCCGTGGGTGTCTCTACGAGCAGTACTTC.

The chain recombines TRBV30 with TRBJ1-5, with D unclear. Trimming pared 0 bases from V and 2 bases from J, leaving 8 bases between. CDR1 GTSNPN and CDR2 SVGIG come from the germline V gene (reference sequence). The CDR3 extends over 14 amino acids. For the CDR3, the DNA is TGTGCCTGGAGTGTCATGGAGGGCAATCAGCCCCAGCATTTT. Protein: CAWSVMEGNQPQHF.

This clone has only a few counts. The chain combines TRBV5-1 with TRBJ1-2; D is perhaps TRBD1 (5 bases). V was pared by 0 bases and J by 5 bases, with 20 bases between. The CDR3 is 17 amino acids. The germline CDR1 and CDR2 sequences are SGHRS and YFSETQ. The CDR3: CASSLDRMSEGGYGYTF. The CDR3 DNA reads TGCGCCAGCAGCTTGGACAGGATGTCGGAGGGAGGATATGGCTACACCTTC. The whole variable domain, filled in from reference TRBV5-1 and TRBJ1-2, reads KAGVTQTPRYLIKTRGQQVTLSCSPISGHRSVSWYQQTPGQGLQFLFEYFSETQRNKGNFPGRFSGRQFSNSRSEMNVSTLELGDSALYLCASSLDRMSEGGYGYTFGSGTRLTVV.

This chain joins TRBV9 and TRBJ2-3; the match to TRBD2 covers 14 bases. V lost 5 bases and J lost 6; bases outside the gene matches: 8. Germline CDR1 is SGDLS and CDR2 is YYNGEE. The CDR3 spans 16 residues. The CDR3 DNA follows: TGTGCCAGCAGTAGGGGGACTAGCGGGAGTGGGGATACGCAGTATTTT. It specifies CASSRGTSGSGDTQYF.